This T cell receptor beta chain stems from a study of cytomegalovirus exposure and HLA in healthy donors. Study-wide results and caveats: According to a subsequent analysis, TCR clusters from the first cohort were inclined to appear together in the 110 or so validation repertoires.

This CDR3 comprises 14 residues. The germline V and J ends were trimmed by 5 bases and 0 bases, with 13 bases remaining between them. Germline V CDR1 and CDR2: GTSNPN, SVGIG (reference sequence). The assay was immunoSEQ multiplex PCR, and TCRdb's table has in-frame clones only and misses some. In the table there are 70,000 or so clones, about 89% of which are singletons. This clone was found once. Its antigen is not known. Sequencing input: PBMCs. This TCR derives from a young man in good health and CMV-seronegative. The chain combines TRBV30 with TRBJ1-1; D unclear. The CDR3 here is CAWGGKVVNTEAFF. In nucleotides, the CDR3 is TGTGCCTGGGGAGGCAAGGTAGTGAACACTGAAGCTTTCTTT. The entire variable domain, with the rest obtained from reference TRBV30 and TRBJ1-1, is as follows: SQTIHQWPATLVQPVGSPLSLECTVEGTSNPNLYWYRQAAGRGLQLLFYSVGIGQISSEVPQNLSASRPQDRQFILSSKKLLLSDSGFYLCAWGGKVVNTEAFFGQGTRLTVV.